Listed here are 26 T cell receptor beta chains from one sample, sequenced in a study of T cells in Graves' hyperthyroidism and ophthalmopathy. TCR beta CDR3 sequences were amplified from RNA transcripts. The TCR CDR3 was amplified in a first-round RT-PCR using the HTBI primer set. A single record per CDR3 protein comes from TCRdb applying MiXCR to the multiplex PCR reads. The sample holds hundreds of thousands of distinct CDR3 sequences, less than 25% seen once. The sequencing input was blood. These receptors were taken from a young woman with Graves' ophthalmopathy.

About this clonotype: A much bigger clone sits one base away, suggesting this may be a read error. The chain is built from TRBV28 and TRBJ2-7; D gene uncertain. Germline loops: CDR1 MDHEN, CDR2 SYDVKM. The V gene lost 3 bases and the J gene lost 5 bases, with 29 bases spanning the gap. The CDR3 contains 19 residues. The DNA of the CDR3 is TGTGCCAGCAGTTTCTCCGACTTCGACATGACTGGACGGTTTGACGAGCAGTACTTC. Protein product: CASSFSDFDMTGRFDEQYF.

A remark on this clonotype: The junction departs from the called germline gene at one end, perhaps through a read error. V and J are TRBV11-2 and TRBJ1-1; D may be TRBD1 (5 bases). The CDR3 has 13 amino acids. Germline CDR1 and CDR2: SGHAT and FQNNGV. The CDR3 spells CASSFKSDTGAFF. CDR3 DNA: TGTGCCAGCAGCTTTAAATCGGACACTGGAGCTTTCTTT. Together with reference TRBV11-2 and TRBJ1-1, the CDR3 gives the full variable domain: EAGVAQSPRYKIIEKRQSVAFWCNPISGHATLYWYQQILGQGPKLLIQFQNNGVVDDSQLPKDRFSAERLKGVDSTLKIQPAKLEDSAVYLCASSFKSDTGAFFGQGTRLTVV.

This clonotype was seen ten or more times. The V call is TRBV28, the J call TRBJ2-7; D possibly corresponds to TRBD1 (7 bases). The ends were cut back, 4 bases at V and 1 base at J, with 11 bases in the middle. CDR1 is MDHEN and CDR2 is SYDVKM in the germline V gene. The CDR3 loop spans 14 amino acids. The CDR3 here is CASSSGDSSYEQYF. DNA of the CDR3: TGTGCCAGCAGTTCGGGGGACAGTTCCTACGAGCAGTACTTC.

The chain joins TRBV11-1 to TRBJ1-3; 8 nucleotides align to TRBD1. Germline loops: CDR1 SGHAT, CDR2 FQDESV (reference sequence). Trimming at V came to 0 bases and at J to 1 base, leaving 14 bases not matched to a gene. This CDR3 spans 20 amino acids. The CDR3 bases are TGTGCCAGCAGCTTAGCCGGCCGACGGCAGGGGGCCCCATCTGGAAACACCATATATTTT. Its protein is CASSLAGRRQGAPSGNTIYF.

This clonotype was seen once. The rearrangement uses TRBV4-1 and TRBJ1-3; D gene unclear. The germline CDR1 and CDR2 sequences are MGHRA and YSYEKL. Trimming removed 5 bases at V and 4 bases at J, with 15 bases between. CDR3 length: 15 residues. The CDR3 reads CASSSTVALGNTIYF. Here the CDR3 DNA reads TGCGCCAGCAGCTCGACCGTCGCTTTAGGAAACACCATATATTTT.

Only a few counts were recorded for this clonotype. The CDR3 reads CASSPTASSEQYF. The CDR3 DNA follows: TGTGCCAGCAGCCCCACCGCCAGTAGCGAGCAGTACTTC. The chain uses TRBV13 and TRBJ2-7; no reliable D call. The CDR3 is made up of 13 amino acids. V gave up 5 bases and J gave up 6 bases, with 14 bases separating them. The germline V gene encodes CDR1 PRHDT and CDR2 FYEKMQ (reference sequence).

This clonotype occurred many times. V usage is TRBV5-1 and J usage is TRBJ2-2; D unclear. The CDR3 covers 17 residues. V was cut by 3 bases and J by 3 bases, with 18 bases left in between. Germline CDR1 is SGHRS and CDR2 is YFSETQ. The CDR3 region has the DNA TGCGCCAGCAGCTCCCTCTCAATTGCCAGATACACCGGGGAGCTGTTTTTT. It translates to CASSSLSIARYTGELFF.

This clonotype has a count of ten or more. CDR3 nucleotides: TGTGCCAGCAGCCAACCACCGCTCCAAGAGACCCAGTACTTC. Its translation: CASSQPPLQETQYF. The rearrangement joins TRBV3-1 to TRBJ2-5; D is ambiguous. The CDR3 covers 14 residues. CDR1 LGHDT and CDR2 YNNKEL come from the germline V gene (reference sequence). V lost 2 bases and J 1 base, leaving 8 bases between the germline ends.

This clonotype was counted at least ten times. The rearrangement joins TRBV12-3 or TRBV12-4 to TRBJ1-5, with TRBD1 identical over 7 bases. The CDR3 is 14 amino acids. Trimming took 6 bases from V and 0 from J; bases not matched to a gene: 2. CDR3: CASRQGNSNQPQHF. Written as DNA, the CDR3 is TGTGCCAGCAGACAGGGGAATAGCAATCAGCCCCAGCATTTT.

At least ten counts were recorded for this clonotype. V gene TRBV7-2 combines with J gene TRBJ2-5; weak D call: TRBD2 (5 bases). CDR1 and CDR2 (germline): SGHTA, FQGNSA. Trimming took 6 bases from V and 7 from J, leaving 15 bases between them. The CDR3 is 13 amino acids. CDR3 coding DNA: TGTGCCAGCAGACCAGGACTGTTAGGGACCCAGTACTTC. Translated: CASRPGLLGTQYF.

This clonotype was detected once. The rearrangement joins TRBV7-9 to TRBJ2-7; 7 bases line up with TRBD1. Trimming took 4 bases from V and 9 from J; bases not matched to a gene: 9. The CDR3 consists of 13 residues. The V gene's germline CDR1 is SEHNR and CDR2 FQNEAQ (reference sequence). The CDR3 coding sequence is TGTGCCAGCAGCTCCCCTAGACAGGGATGGCAGTACTTC. It is translated as CASSSPRQGWQYF.

The chain couples TRBV6-1 to TRBJ2-7; 11 bases align to TRBD2. Germline CDR1 MNHNS, CDR2 SASEGT. With V trimmed by 6 bases and J by 7 bases, 8 bases remained unmatched. CDR3 length: 14 amino acids. DNA for the CDR3: TGTGCCAGCAGCCCCGTAGCGGGAGGGTGGGAGCAGTACTTC. Its protein product is CASSPVAGGWEQYF.

This clonotype appeared many times. The V and J genes are TRBV2 and TRBJ2-7; 9 bases fit TRBD1. The CDR3 totals 16 residues. Germline V gene data show CDR1 as SNHLY and CDR2 as FYNNEI. V shed 1 base, J shed 2 bases, and the junction held 6 bases outside the gene matches. CDR3 bases: TGTGCCAGCAGTGAAGTAAAGGGGACAGGGCCCTACGAGCAGTACTTC. Translated, it gives CASSEVKGTGPYEQYF.

This clonotype has a count of ten or more. The rearrangement joins TRBV6-2 or TRBV6-3 to TRBJ1-2; D is unclear. This CDR3 contains 12 residues. CDR1 and CDR2 (germline): MNHEY, SVGEGT. V was cut by 5 bases and J by 8 bases, with 12 bases left in between. In DNA form, the CDR3 reads TGTGCCAGCAGTCGGGGTTCAGGAGGCTACACCTTC. Protein product: CASSRGSGGYTF.

The rearrangement joins TRBV6-5 to TRBJ2-2, with 10 nucleotides matching TRBD2. V was pared by 2 bases and J by 4 bases, with 4 bases of the junction left unmatched. Germline CDR1 and CDR2: MNHEY and SVGAGI. The length of the CDR3 is 16 residues. The CDR3 DNA reads TGTGCCAGCAGTTACGAACTAGCGGGAAGCACCGGGGAGCTGTTTTTT. The encoded protein is CASSYELAGSTGELFF.

The chain links TRBV6-5 to TRBJ1-2; D is undetermined. The CDR3 loop spans 14 amino acids. V was shortened by 6 bases and J by 4 bases, with 15 bases between the two germline ends. CDR1 MNHEY and CDR2 SVGAGI come from the germline V gene. The DNA of the CDR3 is TGTGCCAGCAGCTTACGTGAGGGAGCCTATGGCTACACCTTC. Protein sequence: CASSLREGAYGYTF.

The CDR3 nucleotides read TGTGCCAGCAGCCCTACGGACAGGGAGGGAGAGACCCAGTACTTC. This codes for CASSPTDREGETQYF. The rearrangement joins TRBV28 to TRBJ2-5; TRBD1 is a possible D gene (8 bases). Germline V lookup: CDR1 MDHEN, CDR2 SYDVKM. This CDR3 has 15 residues. Trimming left V 6 bases short and J 4 bases short, with 18 bases between.

Many counts were recorded for this clonotype. The CDR3 loop is CASSSGDQGRYEQYF. The CDR3 coding sequence is TGTGCCAGCAGCTCGGGGGATCAAGGACGCTACGAGCAGTACTTC. The chain couples TRBV7-9 to TRBJ2-7; D perhaps matches TRBD2 (6 bases). This CDR3 comprises 15 residues. V lost 4 bases and J lost 3, with 16 bases in between. In germline, CDR1 is SEHNR, CDR2 FQNEAQ (reference sequence).

This clonotype was found a few times. The genes are TRBV12-3 or TRBV12-4 and TRBJ1-3, with a weak D call TRBD1 (5 bases). The CDR3 length is 15 residues. Deletions cut 6 bases from V and 0 bases from J, with 12 bases between. CDR3 nucleotides: TGTGCCAGCAGCTTGGGACGGTTCTCTGGAAACACCATATATTTT. It codes for CASSLGRFSGNTIYF.

CDR3 amino acids: CASYQGNYGYTF. The CDR3 DNA reads as TGTGCCAGCTACCAGGGGAACTATGGCTACACCTTC. The rearrangement uses TRBV6-2 or TRBV6-3 and TRBJ1-2; D is possibly TRBD1 (6 bases). Germline values: CDR1 MNHEY, CDR2 SVGEGT. The length of the CDR3 is 12 residues. With 8 bases removed from V and 2 bases from J, the gap between germline ends came to 9 bases.

The chain recombines TRBV20-1 with TRBJ1-1; D might be TRBD1 (5 bases). Germline-derived CDR1 and CDR2 are DFQATT and SNEGSKA (reference sequence). This CDR3 spans 11 amino acids. V was cut by 3 bases and J by 6 bases, with 8 bases left in between. The CDR3 is CSASSGPEAFF. CDR3 in DNA: TGCAGTGCTAGCTCAGGGCCTGAAGCTTTCTTT.

This clonotype was observed a few times. V and J are TRBV5-1 and TRBJ1-1, with D perhaps TRBD1 (6 bases). Germline loops: CDR1 SGHRS, CDR2 YFSETQ. Between the trimmed V and J ends, which lost 6 bases and 2 bases, there was a span of 29 bases. The CDR3 contains 19 residues. The CDR3 protein is CASNKEEQGRWKPNTEAFF. CDR3 in DNA: TGCGCCAGCAACAAGGAGGAACAGGGCCGCTGGAAACCAAACACTGAAGCTTTCTTT.

The V gene is TRBV6-5, the J gene TRBJ2-5; 7 nucleotides line up with TRBD2. With 7 bases clipped from V and 3 bases from J, the junction kept 5 bases outside the gene matches. From germline, CDR1 is MNHEY and CDR2 SVGAGI. The CDR3 has 13 residues. The CDR3 bases are TGTGCCAGCACCGACGGGGGGAAAGAGACCCAGTACTTC. This gives the protein CASTDGGKETQYF.

This chain links TRBV2 with TRBJ1-2, with D maybe TRBD1 (6 bases). CDR1 and CDR2 (germline): SNHLY, FYNNEI. V was pared by 11 bases and J by 7 bases, with 20 bases between. The CDR3 consists of 13 residues. CDR3 sequence: CAAYVSTGTGYTF. CDR3 DNA sequence: TGTGCCGCTTATGTTTCTACAGGGACTGGCTACACCTTC.

The V call is TRBV20-1, the J call TRBJ2-7; D call uncertain. Germline CDR1 and CDR2: DFQATT and SNEGSKA (reference sequence). V was trimmed by 1 base and J by 7 bases, leaving 17 bases between them. The CDR3 contains 14 residues. The CDR3 here is CSARAKGRDWEQYF. The CDR3 DNA reads TGCAGTGCTAGAGCCAAGGGAAGGGATTGGGAGCAGTACTTC.

At least ten counts were recorded for this clonotype. The chain joins TRBV15 to TRBJ2-5; no reliable D call. Germline V gene sequence: CDR1 LNHNV, CDR2 YYDKDF (reference sequence). This CDR3 has 15 amino acids. Deletions cut 0 bases from V and 4 bases from J, with 12 bases between. In nucleotides, the CDR3 is TGTGCCACCAGCAGAGATTGGAATAGCTTAGAGACCCAGTACTTC. It yields the protein CATSRDWNSLETQYF.